This paragraph reports one T cell receptor (beta chain). The data were produced by immunoSEQ multiplex PCR, yet TCRdb's version contains in-frame clones alone and is incomplete. Among 2 million to 2.5 million clones listed, 95% were seen once. This record belongs to a study of shared clonotypes between healthy human individuals. Sequenced material: naive CD4+ T cells sorted from blood. The subset denotes: CD45RA+ positively selected. This sequence originates from a man between 18 and 29 years old in good health.

The CDR3 DNA follows: TGTGCCACCAGCAGAGTAGGACAGGGACCGAACGAGCAGTACTTC. Amino acid sequence: CATSRVGQGPNEQYF. J is TRBJ2-7 and V is TRBV15, with 8 nucleotides matching TRBD1. J gave up 5 bases and V 1 base, and 7 bases lay outside the gene matches. CDR3 size: 15 residues. The germline gives CDR1 LNHNV, CDR2 YYDKDF (reference sequence). Filled out from reference TRBV15 and TRBJ2-7, the complete variable domain reads DAMVIQNPRYQVTQFGKPVTLSCSQTLNHNVMYWYQQKSSQAPKLLFHYYDKDFNNEADTPDNFQSRRPNTSFCFLDIRSPGLGDTAMYLCATSRVGQGPNEQYFGPGTRLTVT.